Shown below are 24 T cell receptor beta chains from a single sample sequenced in a study of T cells in Graves' hyperthyroidism and ophthalmopathy. Amplified TCR beta CDR3 regions derived from RNA transcripts. HTBI primers were used for first-round RT-PCR of the TCR CDR3. In TCRdb, the multiplex PCR reads were re-called with MiXCR into one record per CDR3 protein. This sample yields approximately 410,000 distinct CDR3 sequences, of which roughly 13% are seen a single time; less than 6.5% belongs to the top ten. The material sequenced was blood. These receptors were collected from a woman aged 18-35 years with Graves' hyperthyroidism.

This clonotype occurred a few times. The V gene is TRBV20-1, the J gene TRBJ1-5; 9 bases map to TRBD1. V shed 5 bases and J 6 bases; nucleotides not matched to a gene: 14. Germline V gives CDR1 DFQATT, CDR2 SNEGSKA (reference sequence). The CDR3 sequence is 16 residues long. CDR3 in amino acids: CSAFRLRTGESQPQHF. The CDR3 nucleotides are TGCAGTGCTTTCAGACTTCGGACAGGGGAGAGTCAGCCCCAGCATTTT.

The CDR3 loop is CASSEKVGGTQYNEQFF. The CDR3 DNA reads as TGTGCCAGCAGTGAAAAGGTTGGTGGGACGCAATACAATGAGCAGTTCTTC. This chain uses TRBV6-1 with TRBJ2-1; D possibly matches TRBD1 or TRBD2 (5 bases each). The V end was cut by 2 bases, the J end by 4 bases, with 18 bases between. Looked up from germline, CDR1 is MNHNS and CDR2 is SASEGT. The CDR3 is made up of 17 amino acids.

The V and J genes are TRBV4-3 and TRBJ2-7, with D possibly being TRBD1 (6 bases). V was trimmed by 1 base and J by 3 bases, leaving 13 bases between them. The germline gives CDR1 LGHNA, CDR2 YSLEER. There are 15 residues in the CDR3. CDR3 amino acids: CASSQGVGGFYEQYF. The CDR3 DNA reads TGCGCCAGCAGCCAAGGGGTAGGGGGATTCTACGAGCAGTACTTC.

A few counts support this clonotype. The chain joins TRBV3-1 to TRBJ2-7, with 11 bases matching TRBD2. Trimming at V came to 3 bases and at J to 0 bases, leaving 4 bases not matched to a gene. The CDR3 contains 16 residues. Germline values: CDR1 LGHDT, CDR2 YNNKEL (reference sequence). As DNA, the CDR3 is TGTGCCAGCAGCCATCCCGGGACTAGCGGCTCCTACGAGCAGTACTTC. It specifies CASSHPGTSGSYEQYF.

This clonotype appeared many times. The chain uses TRBV7-9 and TRBJ2-7; perhaps TRBD2 as D (6 bases). Trimming cost V 7 bases and J 9 bases, with 16 bases left between them. CDR3 size: 12 residues. Germline assignment: CDR1 SEHNR and CDR2 FQNEAQ (reference sequence). Here the CDR3 reads CASTDWRGVQYF. The CDR3 region has the DNA TGTGCCAGCACCGACTGGCGGGGTGTGCAGTACTTC.

This clonotype was picked up many times. The rearrangement uses TRBV2 and TRBJ2-5; possible D gene TRBD2, 6 bases. The CDR3 sequence is 14 residues long. V lost 6 bases and J 0 bases, leaving 11 bases between the germline ends. The V gene's germline CDR1 is SNHLY and CDR2 FYNNEI. The CDR3 spells CASRRDLYQETQYF. CDR3 DNA sequence: TGTGCCAGCAGGCGGGATCTGTACCAAGAGACCCAGTACTTC.

The chain is built from TRBV29-1 and TRBJ1-2, with 8 bases fitting TRBD1. Germline CDR1 SQVTM, CDR2 ANQGSEA. Trimming at V came to 7 bases and at J to 3 bases, leaving 7 bases not matched to a gene. There are 13 residues in the CDR3. This CDR3 reads CSAGQGLYYGYTF. CDR3 bases: TGCAGCGCCGGACAGGGCCTGTACTATGGCTACACCTTC.

The chain combines TRBV29-1 with TRBJ1-2; no firm D call. This CDR3 region has 11 residues. Germline lookup yields CDR1 SQVTM and CDR2 ANQGSEA. Trimming cost V 7 bases and J 6 bases, with 12 bases left between them. DNA of the CDR3: TGCAGCGCTGGGGTCAGAGATGGCTACACCTTC. This sequence encodes CSAGVRDGYTF.

V and J are TRBV4-1 and TRBJ1-5; no reliable D call. Germline values: CDR1 MGHRA, CDR2 YSYEKL. This CDR3 is built from 18 residues. V lost 3 bases and J 2 bases, leaving 20 bases between the germline ends. The CDR3 coding sequence is TGCGCCAGCAGCCAGGGTAAAGGAATCTTTGCAGGCAATCAGCCCCAGCATTTT. It is translated as CASSQGKGIFAGNQPQHF.

In its sample, this clonotype was seen many times. The rearrangement uses TRBV7-2 and TRBJ2-1; 7 bases align to TRBD2. Trimming took 1 base from V and 3 from J; bases not matched to a gene: 6. Germline values: CDR1 SGHTA, CDR2 FQGNSA. The CDR3 totals 16 residues. The CDR3 nucleotides read TGTGCCAGCAGCTTAGGTGGGGGGGGGGTCTACAATGAGCAGTTCTTC. Protein sequence: CASSLGGGGVYNEQFF.

At least ten counts were recorded for this clonotype. This chain joins TRBV12-3 or TRBV12-4 and TRBJ2-3, with a tentative D call TRBD2 (5 bases). The CDR3 length is 13 residues. V was shortened by 7 bases and J by 6 bases, with 14 bases between the two germline ends. CDR3 loop: CASTPFGKDTQYF. The DNA of the CDR3 is TGTGCCAGCACCCCCTTCGGGAAGGATACGCAGTATTTT.

This clonotype is a singleton in its sample. The V gene is TRBV14, the J gene TRBJ2-7; 8 bases line up with TRBD1. Germline loops: CDR1 SGHDN, CDR2 FVKESK. Trimming at V came to 0 bases and at J to 3 bases, leaving 7 bases not matched to a gene. The CDR3 is 16 residues long. CDR3 sequence: CASSQENRDRFYEQYF. The DNA of the CDR3 is TGTGCCAGCAGCCAAGAAAACCGGGACAGGTTCTACGAGCAGTACTTC.

Ten or more counts support this clonotype. The chain carries TRBV10-3 and TRBJ1-2, with 7 bases fitting TRBD1. V was clipped by 2 bases and J by 3 bases; unmatched bases: 6. The CDR3 runs 15 residues. Germline values: CDR1 ENHRY, CDR2 SYGVKD. Here the CDR3 DNA reads TGTGCCATCAGTGAGGAGGGGGCTGGGGACTATGGCTACACCTTC. This translates into CAISEEGAGDYGYTF.

This clonotype appeared once. The CDR3 spells CASSLGDRQPQHF. Written as DNA, the CDR3 is TGTGCCAGCAGCTTAGGGGACAGACAGCCCCAGCATTTT. V gene TRBV7-6 combines with J gene TRBJ1-5, with 7 bases fitting TRBD1. Germline CDR1 SGHVS, CDR2 FNYEAQ. This CDR3 comprises 13 residues. With 1 base clipped from V and 7 bases from J, the junction kept 1 base outside the gene matches. Supplemented by reference TRBV7-6 and TRBJ1-5, the full variable domain reads GAGVSQSPRYKVTKRGQDVALRCDPISGHVSLYWYRQALGQGPEFLTYFNYEAQQDKSGLPNDRFSAERPEGSISTLTIQRTEQRDSAMYRCASSLGDRQPQHFGDGTRLSIL.

This clonotype was seen ten or more times. The rearrangement joins TRBV27 to TRBJ2-7; possible D gene TRBD2, 5 bases. CDR3 length: 16 amino acids. Trimming pared 6 bases from V and 1 base from J, leaving 19 bases between. Germline-derived CDR1 and CDR2 are MNHEY and SMNVEV (reference sequence). Here the CDR3 reads CASSPLTGPGSYEQYF. The CDR3 bases are TGTGCCAGCAGCCCCCTTACGGGCCCGGGGTCCTACGAGCAGTACTTC.

The genes are TRBV20-1 and TRBJ2-7; the D gene is possibly TRBD2 (6 bases). The germline CDR1 and CDR2 sequences are DFQATT and SNEGSKA (reference sequence). This CDR3 is 10 amino acids long. Trimming pared 6 bases from V and 7 bases from J, leaving 10 bases between. CDR3 bases: TGCAGTGCCCCCGGAGGGGAGCAGTACTTC. Encoded protein: CSAPGGEQYF.

This clonotype showed up just a few times. Possible read error: a much larger clone is one base away. Likely a read error: the CDR3 ends without its conserved phenylalanine or tryptophan. The V gene is TRBV18, the J gene TRBJ1-1; weak D call: TRBD1 (6 bases). V was clipped by 3 bases and J by 4 bases, with 9 bases between them. CDR1 is KGHSH, CDR2 LQKENI, per germline. CDR3 length: 13 amino acids. The CDR3 loop reads CASSPTGSTEAFV. As DNA, the CDR3 is TGTGCCAGCTCACCTACAGGGTCCACTGAAGCTTTCGTT.

The table lists this clonotype with a few counts. Its ends do not fully match the called genes, so a read error is possible. The chain combines TRBV7-7 with TRBJ2-3, with TRBD1 matching 7 bases. The CDR3 length is 13 residues. From germline, CDR1 is SSHAT and CDR2 FNYEAQ (reference sequence). CDR3: CASSHTGADTQYF. The CDR3 coding sequence is TGTGCTAGCAGCCACACAGGGGCAGATACGCAGTATTTT.

This clonotype was counted many times. The gene calls are TRBV20-1 and TRBJ2-1; 10 bases map to TRBD2. The CDR3 is made up of 14 amino acids. J lost 6 bases, V lost 4 bases, and 6 bases had no gene match. Per germline, CDR1 DFQATT and CDR2 SNEGSKA (reference sequence). Here the CDR3 reads CSATSGRGSNEQFF. In nucleotides, the CDR3 is TGCAGTGCTACTAGCGGGAGAGGTAGCAATGAGCAGTTCTTC.

In this sample, this clonotype turned up many times. The chain combines TRBV2 with TRBJ1-1, with unresolved D. The CDR3 has 12 amino acids. Germline V gives CDR1 SNHLY, CDR2 FYNNEI. The V gene lost 7 bases and the J gene lost 1 base, with 7 bases spanning the gap. Here the CDR3 reads CASKVANTEAFF. CDR3 DNA sequence: TGTGCCAGCAAGGTGGCGAACACTGAAGCTTTCTTT.

This clonotype was detected many times. The rearrangement links TRBV12-5 to TRBJ1-1; D remains unclear. V was clipped by 3 bases and J by 4 bases, with 6 bases between them. In germline, CDR1 is LGHNT, CDR2 FRNRAP. The CDR3 is made up of 12 amino acids. CDR3 sequence reads: CASGFGPTEAFF. The CDR3 nucleotides are TGTGCTAGTGGTTTCGGACCCACTGAAGCTTTCTTT.

This clonotype was counted many times. CDR3 bases: TGTGCCAGCAGAGACTCTAGGGTTGCTCAGCCCCAGCATTTT. It translates to CASRDSRVAQPQHF. The rearrangement uses TRBV6-2 or TRBV6-3 and TRBJ1-5, with D unresolved. Deletions cut 6 bases from V and 6 bases from J, with 15 bases between. Germline CDR1 is MNHEY and CDR2 is SVGEGT. This CDR3 contains 14 residues.

J is TRBJ1-2 and V is TRBV2; 9 bases align to TRBD1. The CDR3 has 13 amino acids. Germline CDR1 reads SNHLY; CDR2 reads FYNNEI. Trimming cost V 8 bases and J 4 bases; bases outside gene matches: 5. CDR3 amino acids: CASFTGQGYGYTF. The CDR3 region has the DNA TGTGCCAGCTTTACGGGACAGGGCTATGGCTACACCTTC.

This clonotype occurred a few times. This may stem from a read error, because a much larger clone lies one nucleotide away. This rearrangement joins TRBV12-3 or TRBV12-4 to TRBJ2-3, with 7 bases that match TRBD1. The trim removed 5 bases at V and 8 bases at J, leaving 13 bases unmatched. The CDR3 runs 15 residues. CDR3 coding DNA: TGTGCCAGCAGTCCCGAGACAGGGTTCCCAGGTACGCAGTATTTT. Encoded protein: CASSPETGFPGTQYF.